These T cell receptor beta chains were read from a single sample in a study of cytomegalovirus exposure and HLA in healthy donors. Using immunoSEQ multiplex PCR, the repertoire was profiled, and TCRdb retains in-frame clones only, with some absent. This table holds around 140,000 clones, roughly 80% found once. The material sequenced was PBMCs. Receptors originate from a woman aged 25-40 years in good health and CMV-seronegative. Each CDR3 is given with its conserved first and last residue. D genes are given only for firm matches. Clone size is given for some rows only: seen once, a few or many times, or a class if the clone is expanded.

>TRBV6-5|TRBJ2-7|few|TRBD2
CASSYSSLADTYEQYF
TGTGCCAGCAGTTACTCAAGCCTAGCGGATACCTACGAGCAGTACTTC
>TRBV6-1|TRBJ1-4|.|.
CASSVHLQGNDEKLFF
TGTGCCAGCAGTGTACACCTACAGGGAAATGATGAAAAACTGTTTTTT
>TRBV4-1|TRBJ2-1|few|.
CASSQDRVYGNEQFF
TGCGCCAGCAGCCAAGATCGGGTATACGGCAATGAGCAGTTCTTC
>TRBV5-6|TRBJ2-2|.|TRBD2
CASSLAGKRGTGELFF
TGTGCCAGCAGCTTGGCCGGGAAGCGGGGGACCGGGGAGCTGTTTTTT
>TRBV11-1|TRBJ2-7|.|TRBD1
CASSFRDRESEQYF
TGTGCCAGCAGCTTCCGGGACAGGGAGTCCGAGCAGTACTTC
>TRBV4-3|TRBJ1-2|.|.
CASSPAGPSYGYTF
TGCGCCAGCAGCCCTGCAGGCCCATCCTATGGCTACACCTTC
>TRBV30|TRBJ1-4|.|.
CALELMKPETEKLFF
TGTGCGCTAGAGTTAATGAAACCGGAAACTGAAAAACTGTTTTTT
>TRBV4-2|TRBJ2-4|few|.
CASSQGQGRAKAKNIQYF
TGTGCCAGCAGCCAAGGTCAGGGGAGGGCCAAGGCCAAAAACATTCAGTACTTC
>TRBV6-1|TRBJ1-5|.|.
CASTGTGRNQPQHF
TGTGCCAGTACAGGGACGGGGCGCAATCAGCCCCAGCATTTT
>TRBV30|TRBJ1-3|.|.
CAWSVGGHSGNTIYF
TGTGCCTGGAGTGTGGGGGGTCACTCTGGAAACACCATATATTTT
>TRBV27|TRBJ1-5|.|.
CASSYRVSNQPQHF
TGTGCCAGCAGCTACAGGGTTAGCAATCAGCCCCAGCATTTT
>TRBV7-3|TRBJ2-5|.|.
CASSATGSGTQYF
TGTGCCAGCAGCGCGACAGGTTCGGGCACCCAGTACTTC
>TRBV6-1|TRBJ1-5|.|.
CASSEKRWRLGGFEGQPQHF
TGTGCCAGCAGTGAAAAAAGATGGAGACTTGGAGGGTTCGAGGGTCAGCCCCAGCATTTT
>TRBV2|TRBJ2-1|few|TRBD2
CASSVSGLAGGEQFF
TGTGCCAGCAGCGTTTCGGGACTAGCGGGAGGTGAGCAGTTCTTC
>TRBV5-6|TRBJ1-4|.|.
CASSLAGLNEKLFF
TGTGCCAGCAGCTTGGCCGGACTTAATGAAAAACTGTTTTTT
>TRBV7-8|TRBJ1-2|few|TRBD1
CASSGTGGTNYGYTF
TGTGCCAGCAGCGGGACAGGGGGCACGAACTATGGCTACACCTTC
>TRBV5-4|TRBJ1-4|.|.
CASSFTGSNEKLFF
TGTGCCAGCAGCTTTACAGGGTCTAATGAAAAACTGTTTTTT
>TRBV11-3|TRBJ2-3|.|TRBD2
CASSSRISGGADTQYF
TGTGCCAGCAGCTCCCGAATTAGCGGGGGGGCCGATACGCAGTATTTT
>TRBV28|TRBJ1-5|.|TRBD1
CASSLTSGQASNQPQHF
TGTGCCAGCAGTTTAACGTCGGGACAGGCTAGCAATCAGCCCCAGCATTTT
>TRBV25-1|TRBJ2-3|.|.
CASRLRVTDTQYF
TGTGCCAGCAGGCTCAGGGTAACAGATACGCAGTATTTT
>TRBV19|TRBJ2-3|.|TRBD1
CASSTPPGQGARTDTQYF
TGTGCCAGTAGTACCCCACCGGGACAGGGGGCGCGCACAGATACGCAGTATTTT
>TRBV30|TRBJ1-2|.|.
CAWSGGGSGYTF
TGTGCCTGGAGTGGGGGGGGGAGCGGCTACACCTTC
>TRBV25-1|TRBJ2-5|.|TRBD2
CASSEGLSGSEETQYF
TGTGCCAGCAGTGAGGGGCTTAGCGGGAGTGAAGAGACCCAGTACTTC
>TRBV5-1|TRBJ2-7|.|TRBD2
CASSYSGRENEQYF
TGCGCCAGCAGCTATAGCGGGAGGGAGAACGAGCAGTACTTC
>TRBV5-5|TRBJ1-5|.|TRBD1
CASSPGQGIAVQPQHF
TGTGCCAGCAGCCCGGGACAGGGGATCGCAGTCCAGCCCCAGCATTTT
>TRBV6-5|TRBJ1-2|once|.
CASSRRDRGWRGYTF
TGTGCCAGCAGCAGAAGGGACCGGGGGTGGCGTGGCTACACCTTC